This TCR beta chain was sequenced during a study of CD8+ T cells in alopecia areata. CDR3 length: 14 residues. Trimming pared 7 bases from V and 3 bases from J, leaving 16 bases between. The germline V gene has CDR1 MNHNY and CDR2 SVGAGI (reference sequence). The investigators collected lesional scalp punch biopsies and peripheral blood from alopecia areata patients. Reverse transcribed after extraction, RNA yielded cDNA as the sequencing template. Data came from immunoSEQ multiplex PCR; TCRdb stores just in-frame clones and leaves some out. Found here are 120,000 to 150,000 clones, more than 75% of them singletons; the top ten hold less than 15%.

The sample consisted of CD8+ T cells sorted from blood, taken at week 0. This clonotype was obtained from a human donor with alopecia areata. The chain links TRBV6-6 to TRBJ2-7; no reliable D call. This chain's CDR3 is CASTATPVDYEQYF. The CDR3 DNA follows: TGTGCCAGCACCGCTACTCCGGTAGACTACGAGCAGTACTTC.